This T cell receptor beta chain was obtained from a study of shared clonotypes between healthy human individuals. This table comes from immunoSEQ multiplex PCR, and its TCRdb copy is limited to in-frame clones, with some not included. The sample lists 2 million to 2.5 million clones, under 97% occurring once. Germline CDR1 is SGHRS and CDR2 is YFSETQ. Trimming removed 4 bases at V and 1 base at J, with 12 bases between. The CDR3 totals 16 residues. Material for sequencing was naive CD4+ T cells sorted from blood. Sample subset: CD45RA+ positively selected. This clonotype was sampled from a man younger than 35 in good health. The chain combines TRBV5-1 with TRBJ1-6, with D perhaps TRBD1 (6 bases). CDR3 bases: TGCGCCAGCAGCCCCGGGACATGGTCCTATAATTCACCCCTCCACTTT. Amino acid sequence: CASSPGTWSYNSPLHF.